The clone carrying this TCR beta chain has a single count. The target antigen is unknown. A much larger clone lies a single base off, so this may be a read error. V gave up 6 bases and J gave up 11 bases; unmatched junction bases: 17. The CDR3 totals 15 residues. The entry originates in a study of blood T cells in healthy people across ages. Through a sample-barcoded 5' primer and a J-beta primer mix, a second PCR was run for about 6 to 11 cycles. Unique molecular identifiers of 12 random nucleotides labeled each cDNA. TCRdb fed the 5' RACE reads into MiXCR, producing one record per CDR3 protein. Here the sample spans approximately 800,000 distinct CDR3 sequences, roughly 35% being singletons. Study-wide points: Older age coincided with a roughly linear decline in TCR beta diversity per million T cells. PBMCs left unsorted prevented a conclusive naive versus antigen-experienced comparison.

The J gene is TRBJ2-5, the V gene TRBV12-3 or TRBV12-4, with TRBD1 matching 8 bases. The sequence derives from a man between 18 and 35 years old in good health. Sequencing was carried out using blood. CDR3 nucleotide sequence: TGTGCCAGCAGATACTCAGGGGGCGGCAGCTATGAGCAGTACTTC. It translates to CASRYSGGGSYEQYF.